This is a list of T cell receptor beta chains from one sample in a study of OX40 agonist ivuxolimab in advanced cancers. Here immunoSEQ multiplex PCR was the method, and the copy in TCRdb shows in-frame clones only, minus some. Here the sample spans tens of thousands of clones, approximately 85% being singletons. The sample was CD4+ or CD8+ T cells sorted from blood, taken in a trial of the OX40 agonist ivuxolimab. The receptors originated from an adult with an advanced solid tumor such as melanoma, head and neck, liver or kidney cancer. Both conserved end residues are trimmed from each CDR3. The listing skips clone size in some rows; elsewhere it reads once, few, many or a size class.

v_call,clone_size,cdr3_length,j_call,cdr3_aa
TRBV4-1,NA,11,TRBJ1-6,ASSLDWETPLH
TRBV28,NA,11,TRBJ1-6,ASKGTDNSPLH
TRBV5-6,once,14,TRBJ2-5,ASSLIASSPGQGQY
TRBV4-1,few,15,TRBJ1-1,ASSQDLVAGGNTEAF
TRBV27,NA,12,TRBJ2-7,ASRDSVTNYEQY
TRBV29-1,NA,8,TRBJ1-1,SVDGGEAF
TRBV19,NA,13,TRBJ2-7,ASSIGAGAIYEQY
TRBV11-1,NA,12,TRBJ1-2,ASSLAGTGDGYT
TRBV9,NA,13,TRBJ1-4,ASSERDRGFEKLF
TRBV27,NA,15,TRBJ2-3,ASSILAGGFNTDTQY
TRBV4-1,NA,12,TRBJ2-7,ASSQGQGDYEQY
TRBV6-6,NA,14,TRBJ1-6,ASSYSSRGKRSPLH
TRBV19,NA,14,TRBJ1-2,ASSIDLETVPYGYT
TRBV15,NA,13,TRBJ2-3,ATSRGESSTDTQY
TRBV10-3,NA,15,TRBJ2-3,AIREGQGRGSTDTQY